This TCR beta chain was sequenced in a study of CD8 T cells in Susac syndrome (dated by TCRdb to the late 2010s). The study in broad terms: Among the sequenced Susac syndrome patients, six had clinically active disease and eight were in clinical remission. The study used repertoire sequencing to test whether antigen drove CD8+ T cell activation and differentiation in Susac syndrome. At the time of blood withdrawal, Susac syndrome patients were either therapy-naive, taking corticosteroids (with some also receiving IVIg), or on IVIg alone. Beyond this particular receptor, the publication reports: The study acknowledged that relatively few individuals were included in the TCR sequencing and HLA analysis. No clonal expansion was detected in the CD4+ T cell repertoire of Susac syndrome patients.

CDR1 and CDR2 (SGHTA, FQGTGA) derive from the germline V gene. Measured from the cysteine to the phenylalanine, the CDR3 is 15 residues long. The read is trimmed to its CDR3 DNA, 45 bases read in frame from base 1. Here V drops 6 bases and J drops 1 base, and the junction holds 5 bases not matched to any gene. About this clonotype: This clone's antigen is unknown. No base-level quality is on record; no much larger clone is a single base apart.

Peripheral blood CD8+ and CD4+ T cells from healthy donors, Susac syndrome patients and multiple sclerosis patients were profiled by high-throughput TCR beta sequencing. Susac syndrome patients met recently defined diagnostic criteria for definite or probable disease. Bulk CD8+ and CD4+ T cells were purified by magnetic negative isolation, whereas CD8+ TEMRA cells were enriched by FACS. Blood was collected in EDTA tubes and processed within 24 hours, with PBMCs isolated through density gradient centrifugation. PBMCs destined for TCR sequencing were cryopreserved in liquid nitrogen and later thawed in a 37 °C water bath. A purity of at least 90% was achieved for sorted or isolated CD4+, CD8+ and CD8+ TEMRA cells. RNA was extracted with the RNeasy kit and roughly 0.45 to 1 ug was reverse transcribed using random hexamers. The immunoSEQ multiplex PCR assay, covering 54 Vbeta and 13 Jbeta segments, was used to amplify TCR beta CDR3 regions. PCR amplification bias was corrected by using a synthetic template baseline for primer optimization and computational correction. The paper's data handling went like this. Reads were annotated to V, D and J genes according to IMGT and were analyzed with immunoSEQ Analyzer, with only productive sequences retained. To calculate clonality, Shannon entropy was normalized by log2 of the number of productive unique sequences and then subtracted from one. For each patient and control, public and private clones were evaluated within the 100 most prevalent clones. Clones were defined as Susac-specific if absent from the healthy and MS cohorts, from over a thousand published viral clones and from other ImmuneACCESS disease sequences. TCRdb cleaned the public reads at Q25 with fastp, built clones with MiXCR and kept in-frame beta chains. When rows share a CDR3 protein, they turn into one entry using the most common DNA and genes. The V and J calls were determined by TCRdb, not by the authors. The sample profile shows 150,000 to 190,000 distinct CDR3 sequences; approximately 95% of them were found once. The ten most abundant clones make up 0.16% of the sample.

The chain is encoded by TRBV7-3 joined to TRBJ2-5; 10 junctional bases match TRBD2. The sample consisted of CD4+ T cells from PBMCs. The sequence was obtained from a human donor with Susac syndrome. For the CDR3, the sequence is CASRLTSGSQETQYF. The DNA sequence is TGTGCCAGCAGGTTGACTAGCGGGTCCCAAGAGACCCAGTACTTC.